What follows is one T cell receptor beta chain and its context. The target antigen is unknown. This record comes from a study of CD8 T cells in ankylosing spondylitis. Points from the study as a whole: Among TCR beta sequences, a motif of under ten highly homologous variants appeared characteristic of ankylosing spondylitis blood.

TCRdb called the 5' RACE reads again in MiXCR, with one record for every CDR3 protein. The sample lists under 850,000 distinct CDR3 sequences; around a fifth were seen once. The CDR3 is made up of 15 amino acids. Germline V CDR1 and CDR2: SGHRS, YFSETQ. The ends were cut back, 4 bases at V and 8 bases at J, with 19 bases in the middle. The sequenced sample consisted of blood, either unsorted or a sorted T cell fraction (not recorded which). The chain links TRBV5-1 to TRBJ2-1; the D call may be TRBD1 or TRBD2 (5 bases each). The receptor was isolated from a male donor with ankylosing spondylitis. The CDR3 DNA is TGCGCCAGCAGCGGAAGCGCAGGGCTGGGGGATGAGCAGTTCTTC. As protein: CASSGSAGLGDEQFF.